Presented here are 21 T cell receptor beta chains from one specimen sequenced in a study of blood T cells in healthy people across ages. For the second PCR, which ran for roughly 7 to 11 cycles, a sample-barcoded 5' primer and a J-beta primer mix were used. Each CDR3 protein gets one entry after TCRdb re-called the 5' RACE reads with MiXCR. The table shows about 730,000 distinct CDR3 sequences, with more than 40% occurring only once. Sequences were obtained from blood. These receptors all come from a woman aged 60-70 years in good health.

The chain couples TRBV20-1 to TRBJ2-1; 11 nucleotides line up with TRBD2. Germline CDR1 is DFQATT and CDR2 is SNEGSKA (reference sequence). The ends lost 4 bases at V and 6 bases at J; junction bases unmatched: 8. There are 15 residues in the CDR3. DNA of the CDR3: TGCAGTGCTACTAGGACTAGCGGGTCCACCAATGAGCAGTTCTTC. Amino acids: CSATRTSGSTNEQFF.

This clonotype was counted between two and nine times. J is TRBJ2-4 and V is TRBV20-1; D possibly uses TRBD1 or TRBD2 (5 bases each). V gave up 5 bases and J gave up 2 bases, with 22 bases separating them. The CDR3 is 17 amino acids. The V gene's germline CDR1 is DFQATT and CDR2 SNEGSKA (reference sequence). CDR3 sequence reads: CSAHGTDGKVSKNIQYF. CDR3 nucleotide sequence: TGCAGTGCTCATGGGACGGACGGAAAGGTATCCAAAAACATTCAGTACTTC.

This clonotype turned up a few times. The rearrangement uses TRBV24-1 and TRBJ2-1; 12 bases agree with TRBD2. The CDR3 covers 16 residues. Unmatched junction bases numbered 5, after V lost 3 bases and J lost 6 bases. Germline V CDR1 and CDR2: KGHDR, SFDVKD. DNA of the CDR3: TGTGCCACCAGTGATCCACTAGCGGGGGGACCCAATGAGCAGTTCTTC. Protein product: CATSDPLAGGPNEQFF.

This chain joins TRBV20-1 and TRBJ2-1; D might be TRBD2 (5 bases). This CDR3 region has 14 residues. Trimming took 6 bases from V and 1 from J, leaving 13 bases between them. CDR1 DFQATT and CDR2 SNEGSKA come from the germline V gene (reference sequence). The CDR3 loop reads CSASSSQSYNEQFF. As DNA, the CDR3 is TGCAGTGCAAGCTCTAGCCAGTCCTACAATGAGCAGTTCTTC.

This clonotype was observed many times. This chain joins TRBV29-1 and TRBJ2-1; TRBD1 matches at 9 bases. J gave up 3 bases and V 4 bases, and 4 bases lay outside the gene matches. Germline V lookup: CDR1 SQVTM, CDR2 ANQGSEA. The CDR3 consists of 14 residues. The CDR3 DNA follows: TGCAGCGTTGTGATGGGACAGGGCTACAATGAGCAGTTCTTC. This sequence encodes CSVVMGQGYNEQFF.

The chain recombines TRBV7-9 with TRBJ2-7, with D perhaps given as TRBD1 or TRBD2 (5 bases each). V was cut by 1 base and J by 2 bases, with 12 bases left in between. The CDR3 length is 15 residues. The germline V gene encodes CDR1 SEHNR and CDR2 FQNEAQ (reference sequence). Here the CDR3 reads CASSLDPGLAYEQYF. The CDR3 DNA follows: TGTGCCAGCAGCTTAGATCCGGGGCTGGCCTACGAGCAGTACTTC.

CDR3 region: CASSQVTANNSPLHF. The CDR3, as DNA: TGTGCCAGCAGCCAAGTAACGGCTAATAATTCACCCCTCCACTTT. The chain has TRBV3-1 and TRBJ1-6; D uncertain. Germline CDR1 LGHDT, CDR2 YNNKEL (reference sequence). The ends were cut back, 1 base at V and 5 bases at J, with 9 bases in the middle. This CDR3 is 15 amino acids long.

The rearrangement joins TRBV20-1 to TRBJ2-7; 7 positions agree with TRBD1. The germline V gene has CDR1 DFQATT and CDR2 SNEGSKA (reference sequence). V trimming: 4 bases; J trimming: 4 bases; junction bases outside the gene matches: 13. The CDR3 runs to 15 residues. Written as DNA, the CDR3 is TGCAGTGCTAACCCAACAGGGGTTCAGACTTACGAGCAGTACTTC. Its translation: CSANPTGVQTYEQYF.

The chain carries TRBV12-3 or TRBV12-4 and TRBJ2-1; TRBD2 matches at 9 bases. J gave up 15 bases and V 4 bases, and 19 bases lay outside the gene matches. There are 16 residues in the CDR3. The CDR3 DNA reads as TGTGCCAGCAGTTCAGGGTCTCTGAGCGGGGGGCTTCCCGTGTTCTTC. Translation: CASSSGSLSGGLPVFF.

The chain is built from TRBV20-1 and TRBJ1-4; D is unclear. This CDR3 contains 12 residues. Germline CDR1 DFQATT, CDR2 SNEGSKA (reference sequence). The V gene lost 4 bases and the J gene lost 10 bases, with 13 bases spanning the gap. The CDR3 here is CSATGVKGKLFF. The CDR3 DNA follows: TGCAGTGCTACCGGGGTTAAGGGAAAACTGTTTTTT.

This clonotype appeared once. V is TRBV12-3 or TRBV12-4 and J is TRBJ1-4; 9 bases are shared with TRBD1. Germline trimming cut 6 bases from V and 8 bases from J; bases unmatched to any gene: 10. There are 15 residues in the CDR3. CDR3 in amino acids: CASSPTGGAWEKLFF. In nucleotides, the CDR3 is TGTGCCAGCAGCCCTACAGGGGGCGCTTGGGAAAAACTGTTTTTT.

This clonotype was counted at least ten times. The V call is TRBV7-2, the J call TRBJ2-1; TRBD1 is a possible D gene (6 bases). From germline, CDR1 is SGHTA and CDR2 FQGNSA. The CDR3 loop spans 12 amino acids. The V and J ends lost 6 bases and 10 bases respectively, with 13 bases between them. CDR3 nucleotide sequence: TGTGCCAGCAGTTCACAGGGAAGGGAGCAGTTCTTC. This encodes CASSSQGREQFF.

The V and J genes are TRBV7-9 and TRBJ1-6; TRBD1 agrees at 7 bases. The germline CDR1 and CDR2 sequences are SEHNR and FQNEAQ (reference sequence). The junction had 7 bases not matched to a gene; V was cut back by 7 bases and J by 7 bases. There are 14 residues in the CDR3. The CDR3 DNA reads TGTGCCAGCAACACCGGGACAGACAATTCACCCCTCCACTTT. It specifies CASNTGTDNSPLHF.

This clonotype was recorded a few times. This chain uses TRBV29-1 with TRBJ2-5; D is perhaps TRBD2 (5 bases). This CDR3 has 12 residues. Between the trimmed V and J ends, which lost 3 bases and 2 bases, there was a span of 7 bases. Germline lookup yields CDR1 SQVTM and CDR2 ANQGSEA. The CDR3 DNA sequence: TGCAGCGTTGACCGGACTCAAGAGACCCAGTACTTC. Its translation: CSVDRTQETQYF.

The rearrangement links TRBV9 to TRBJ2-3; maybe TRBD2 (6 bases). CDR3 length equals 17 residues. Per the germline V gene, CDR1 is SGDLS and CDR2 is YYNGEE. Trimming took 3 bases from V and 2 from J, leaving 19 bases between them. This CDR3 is CASSEWAGDSITDTQYF. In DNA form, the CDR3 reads TGTGCCAGCAGCGAGTGGGCTGGGGACTCCATCACAGATACGCAGTATTTT.

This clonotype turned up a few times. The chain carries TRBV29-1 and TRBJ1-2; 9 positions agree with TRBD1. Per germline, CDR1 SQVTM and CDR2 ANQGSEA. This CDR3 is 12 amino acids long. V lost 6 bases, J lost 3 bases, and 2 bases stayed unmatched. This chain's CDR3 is CSVGDRDYGYTF. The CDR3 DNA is TGCAGCGTGGGGGACAGGGACTATGGCTACACCTTC.

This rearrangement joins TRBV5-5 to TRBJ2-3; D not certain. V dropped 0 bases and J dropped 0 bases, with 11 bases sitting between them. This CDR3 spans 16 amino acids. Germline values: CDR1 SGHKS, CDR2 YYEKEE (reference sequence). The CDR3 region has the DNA TGTGCCAGCAGCTTGGAATCGGGTGGTAGCACAGATACGCAGTATTTT. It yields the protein CASSLESGGSTDTQYF.

CDR3 amino acids: CASSTGAGATNEKLFF. The CDR3 coding sequence is TGTGCCAGCAGCACAGGGGCGGGAGCAACTAATGAAAAACTGTTTTTT. The chain is built from TRBV6-6 and TRBJ1-4; 7 bases line up with TRBD1. The V and J ends lost 6 bases and 0 bases, in that order; junction bases with no gene match: 7. CDR1 and CDR2 (germline): MNHNY, SVGAGI (reference sequence). This CDR3 has 16 amino acids.

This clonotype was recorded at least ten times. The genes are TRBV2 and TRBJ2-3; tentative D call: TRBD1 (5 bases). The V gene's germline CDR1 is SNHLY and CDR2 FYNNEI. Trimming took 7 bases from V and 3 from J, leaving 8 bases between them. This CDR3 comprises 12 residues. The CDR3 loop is CASKAGTDTQYF. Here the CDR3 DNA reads TGTGCCAGCAAAGCAGGGACAGATACGCAGTATTTT.

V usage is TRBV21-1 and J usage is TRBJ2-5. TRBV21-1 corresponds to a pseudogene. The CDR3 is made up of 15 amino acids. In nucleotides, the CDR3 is TGTGCCAGCAGCAAAGATCAATGTTTGGAAGAGACCCAGTACTTC. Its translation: CASSKDQCLEETQYF.

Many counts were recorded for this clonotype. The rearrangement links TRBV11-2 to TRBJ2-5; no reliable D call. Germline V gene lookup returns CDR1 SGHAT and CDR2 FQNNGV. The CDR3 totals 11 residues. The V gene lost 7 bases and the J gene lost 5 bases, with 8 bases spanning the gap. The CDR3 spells CASTPGETQYF. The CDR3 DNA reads TGTGCCAGCACCCCCGGGGAGACCCAGTACTTC.